Below, 17 T cell receptor beta chains from the same sample are listed, as sequenced in a study of breast tumors, draining lymph nodes, adjacent tissues. TCRdb reprocessed the multiplex PCR reads via MiXCR and lists one record per CDR3 protein. The data contain 66,000 or so distinct CDR3 sequences, roughly two fifths of them singletons. Specimen: breast tumor tissue. The receptors were gathered from a female donor with breast cancer. Some clones in this sample may be carry-over from other donors' samples.

This clonotype has a count of ten or more. The rearrangement uses TRBV29-1 and TRBJ2-1; D perhaps matches TRBD2 (5 bases). V lost 6 bases to trimming and J lost 0 bases, with 15 bases between them. The CDR3 length is 15 residues. Germline-derived CDR1 and CDR2 are SQVTM and ANQGSEA. CDR3 amino acids: CSVDTGMSSYNEQFF. As DNA, the CDR3 is TGCAGCGTCGATACGGGAATGAGCTCCTACAATGAGCAGTTCTTC.

This chain connects TRBV19 to TRBJ1-5; D is unclear. Trimming cost V 4 bases and J 4 bases, with 8 bases left between them. CDR1 and CDR2 (germline): LNHDA, SQIVND (reference sequence). This CDR3 is 13 amino acids long. The DNA of the CDR3 is TGTGCCAGTAGTAGGGTGTGGAATCAGCCCCAGCATTTT. It codes for CASSRVWNQPQHF.

In the case of this clonotype: The junction departs from germline at one end; a sequencing error may be responsible. This chain links TRBV11-2 with TRBJ2-7; D remains ambiguous. Germline V lookup: CDR1 SGHAT, CDR2 FQNNGV. The CDR3 consists of 18 residues. DNA of the CDR3: TGTGCCAGCAGCTTAGCCCCGGGCTCCCCTGTAACCTCCTACGGGCAGTACTTC. Protein: CASSLAPGSPVTSYGQYF.

There are a few counts of this clonotype. V usage is TRBV4-1 and J usage is TRBJ1-3; D gene unclear. The V end lost 1 base, the J end lost 4 bases, and 17 bases lay between the germline ends. CDR3 length: 17 residues. The germline CDR1 and CDR2 sequences are MGHRA and YSYEKL. CDR3 sequence reads: CASSQGASRRRGNTIYF. In nucleotides, the CDR3 is TGCGCCAGCAGCCAAGGGGCGTCTCGGCGGCGAGGAAACACCATATATTTT.

The chain is built from TRBV9 and TRBJ2-3, with 8 positions matching TRBD2. V lost 0 bases and J lost 1; bases outside the gene matches: 4. The CDR3 extends over 16 amino acids. Germline lookup yields CDR1 SGDLS and CDR2 YYNGEE. The CDR3 sequence is CASSVDGGEGTDTQYF. The CDR3 nucleotides read TGTGCCAGCAGCGTAGACGGGGGGGAAGGCACAGATACGCAGTATTTT. The whole variable domain, remainder taken from reference TRBV9 and TRBJ2-3, is DSGVTQTPKHLITATGQRVTLRCSPRSGDLSVYWYQQSLDQGLQFLIQYYNGEERAKGNILERFSAQQFPDLHSELNLSSLELGDSALYFCASSVDGGEGTDTQYFGPGTRLTVL.

V is TRBV12-3 or TRBV12-4 and J is TRBJ2-7; weak D call: TRBD2 (6 bases). The CDR3 consists of 14 residues. Trimming took 5 bases from V and 3 from J, leaving 14 bases between them. CDR3 DNA: TGTGCCAGCAGTCCGCGGGACTTCAGCTACGAGCAGTACTTC. Protein sequence: CASSPRDFSYEQYF.

As concerns this clonotype: A much larger clone differs by one base, so this may be a read error. The chain couples TRBV18 to TRBJ2-6; possible D gene TRBD1, 5 bases. CDR3 size: 14 residues. Per germline, CDR1 KGHSH and CDR2 LQKENI. The CDR3 DNA follows: TGTGCCAGCTCACCGACAGATGGGGCCAACGCCCTGACTTTC. It yields the protein CASSPTDGANALTF.

This clonotype was detected ten times or more. V gene TRBV18 combines with J gene TRBJ1-2, with TRBD1 as a possible D gene (5 bases). The CDR3 loop spans 15 amino acids. Trimming took 2 bases from V and 2 from J, leaving 12 bases between them. The germline V gene has CDR1 KGHSH and CDR2 LQKENI. The CDR3: CASSPIQDSNYGYTF. In nucleotides, the CDR3 is TGTGCCAGCTCACCAATACAGGATTCAAACTATGGCTACACCTTC.

As concerns this clonotype: An end of the junction differs from the germline gene, which may be a read error. The V call is TRBV20-1, the J call TRBJ1-6, with D unresolved. The CDR3 runs to 15 residues. Per germline, CDR1 DFQATT and CDR2 SNEGSKA (reference sequence). CDR3 bases: TGCACTGCTAGAAGTAAGGAGCCCCCCAGTTTGCCCCTCCACTTT. It codes for CTARSKEPPSLPLHF.

Ten or more counts support this clonotype. The V and J genes are TRBV7-2 and TRBJ2-5; D is tentatively TRBD1 or TRBD2 (6 bases each). The CDR3 is 18 residues long. The V gene lost 2 bases and the J gene lost 5 bases, with 24 bases spanning the gap. Germline CDR1 reads SGHTA; CDR2 reads FQGNSA. CDR3 in DNA: TGTGCCAGCAGCTTAAGGGGGGTAGGGGGGACCATGGGGGAGACCCAGTACTTC. Translating gives CASSLRGVGGTMGETQYF. Full variable domain (outside the CDR3, taken from reference TRBV7-2 and TRBJ2-5): GAGVSQSPSNKVTEKGKDVELRCDPISGHTALYWYRQSLGQGLEFLIYFQGNSAPDKSGLPSDRFSAERTGGSVSTLTIQRTQQEDSAVYLCASSLRGVGGTMGETQYFGPGTRLLVL.

Worth noting for this clonotype: The CDR3 end shows no conserved phenylalanine or tryptophan, and so a read error is likely. It is unclear where the CDR3 begins or ends on the DNA, so no DNA is shown, and the CDR3 is as TCRdb lists it. This chain connects TRBV6-2 or TRBV6-3 to TRBJ1-6. Germline CDR1 is MNHEY and CDR2 is SVGEGT. The CDR3 is 8 amino acids long, termini counted. CDR3 sequence reads: CASSPRPT.

A remark on this clonotype: A single base separates this from a much larger clone, so it may be a read error. This chain's CDR3 is CASSEPGQALVSNQPQHF. The CDR3 region has the DNA TGTGCCAGCAGTGAGCCGGGACAGGCCCTCGTGAGCAATCAGCCCCAGCATTTT. This chain connects TRBV6-1 to TRBJ1-5; 8 bases fit TRBD1. The CDR3 runs 18 residues. Germline lookup yields CDR1 MNHNS and CDR2 SASEGT. J was trimmed by 1 base and V by 3 bases; bases with no gene match: 11.

This clonotype was seen ten or more times. The V gene is TRBV12-3 or TRBV12-4, the J gene TRBJ1-5; D possibly corresponds to TRBD1 (6 bases). This CDR3 contains 14 residues. V lost 7 bases and J lost 2, with 12 bases in between. This CDR3 is CASNRGAGNQPQHF. The CDR3, as DNA: TGTGCCAGCAACCGGGGGGCTGGCAATCAGCCCCAGCATTTT.

Comments on this clonotype: The conserved phenylalanine or tryptophan is not found at the CDR3 terminus, so this likely reflects a read error. The DNA is omitted, as the CDR3 cannot be located on it reliably, and the CDR3 follows TCRdb's listing. This sequence joins TRBV24-1 and TRBJ2-5; the table gives TRBD2 as D, unverified against the DNA. The CDR3 region is 17 residues in length, termini included. The germline V gene encodes CDR1 KGHDR and CDR2 SFDVKD. The CDR3 here is CATSDWSGGGEETPYFG.

This clonotype showed up many times. J is TRBJ1-5 and V is TRBV7-6; 7 positions agree with TRBD1. The V segment lost 5 bases and the J segment 6 bases; nucleotides outside the gene matches: 7. Germline CDR1 reads SGHVS; CDR2 reads FNYEAQ. The CDR3 consists of 14 residues. This CDR3 reads CASSQSAGGQPQHF. The CDR3 DNA reads as TGTGCCAGCAGCCAGTCTGCAGGGGGTCAGCCCCAGCATTTT.

CDR3 nucleotides: TGTGCCAGCAGCTTGAAGGGGACAGATACGCAGTATTTT. Its translation: CASSLKGTDTQYF. This chain connects TRBV5-4 to TRBJ2-3, with a tentative D call TRBD1 (5 bases). Deletions cut 1 base from V and 3 bases from J, with 6 bases between. Germline CDR1 SGHNT, CDR2 YYREEE (reference sequence). The CDR3 has 13 residues.

By proportion, this clonotype is medium-sized (0.01 to 0.1%). The chain recombines TRBV9 with TRBJ2-5; a weak D match, TRBD2 (6 bases). Germline assignment: CDR1 SGDLS and CDR2 YYNGEE. This CDR3 has 14 residues. Trimming stripped 1 base from V and 4 bases from J, with 11 bases between. CDR3 nucleotide sequence: TGTGCCAGCAGCGTATCAGGGACTGCAGAGACCCAGTACTTC. Encoded protein: CASSVSGTAETQYF.